This T cell receptor (beta chain) originates from a study of T-cell memory formation after mild COVID-19 (dated by TCRdb to the early 2020s). Regarding the research as a whole: TCR sequence clusters from the two donors were found to be largely donor specific. In a couple of donors, T-cell clones that expanded and contracted after mild COVID-19 were tracked by sequencing TCRalpha and TCRbeta repertoires over time. Two young, previously healthy adult volunteers, one female and one male, were included in the cohort.

Regarding this clonotype: No antigen is known for it. The input lacks base qualities; no much larger clone sits a single base away.

Results the study describes overall, beyond this receptor: The detection of some responding clones in pre-infection memory suggests that pre-existing cross-reactive memory T cells joined the SARS-CoV-2 response. Contracting CD4+ clones turned up mainly in the CM and EM memory subsets, whereas EMRA was where CD8+ clones were enriched. Only a couple of mild cases were covered in the study, and larger cohorts including severe cases with pre-infection samples were considered necessary. Clones contracting from day 15 to 85 had balanced CD4/CD8 phenotypes, while a second wave expanding from day 15 to 37 was biased towards CD4+. Whether the second-wave clones peaking on day 37 were SARS-CoV-2 specific was not confirmed.

Sequencing instrument: Illumina NovaSeq 6000. cDNA libraries for TCRalpha and TCRbeta were prepared by 5'RACE using constant-segment primers, with sample barcodes and unique molecular identifiers added. RNA was extracted from every sample with Trizol reagent. Library amplification was performed in two PCR steps, and a second sample barcode and Illumina TruSeq adapters were introduced in the second step. Sequencing of libraries was performed on an Illumina NovaSeq with 2 x 150 bp paired-end reads. In the source study's methods: With migec v1.2.7, reads were demultiplexed and then collapsed into UMI-guided consensus sequences. Using mixcr v2.1.11, the UMI consensuses were aligned to TRA and TRB V and J templates and assembled into clonotypes. Clonotypes were classified as expanded or contracted when called significant by both edgeR and NoisET, with noise models trained on biological replicates. For edgeR calls, the cutoffs were a false discovery rate-adjusted p below 0.01 and a log2 fold-change threshold of 1. As an exploratory analysis of dynamics, max-normalized trajectories of the 1000 most abundant clonotypes were examined by PCA with hierarchical clustering. Separately sequenced CD4+ and CD8+ repertoires were used to assign the CD4 or CD8 phenotype of responding clones. TCRdb reworked the public reads: Q25 trimming with fastp, MiXCR clone assembly, productive beta chains retained. Each CDR3 protein gets just one entry, which takes the most common genes and DNA from the rows behind it. Here the V and J calls rest on TCRdb's processing, not on the authors' analysis. Recorded for this sample are about 400,000 distinct CDR3 sequences; under 20% of them occurred a single time. The ten largest clones represent approximately 21% of the sample.

The germline V gene sets CDR1 to SGHTA and CDR2 to FQGNSA. From the cysteine through the phenylalanine, the CDR3 covers 14 amino acids. Of all the DNA, just the CDR3 is kept, 42 bases in frame from base 1. The V and J ends are trimmed by 7 bases and 1 base, leaving 13 bases between them. Ficoll-Paque density gradient centrifugation was used to isolate PBMCs. The sequencing input was PBMCs or a T cell subset sorted from them (not recorded which). The TCR originated in a man between 18 and 35 years old who had mild COVID-19 (a few samples of this study predate the infection). The sample titles of this study are shuffled in the database, so cell type and time point are left out; the donor was told from shared clones. The receptor chain draws on TRBV7-2 and TRBJ2-5; TRBD2 is a weak D gene call, 5 bases matching. The sequenced DNA is TGTGCCAGCACCCCCCCGAGCGGCCAAGAGACCCAGTACTTC. This sequence encodes CASTPPSGQETQYF.